This T cell receptor beta chain comes out of a study of blood T cell repertoires in COVID-19. Profiled with immunoSEQ multiplex PCR; TCRdb holds only in-frame clones, not every one. This sample has 150,000 to 200,000 clones; approximately 86% occur once, and the top ten carry around 2.7%. CDR1 and CDR2 from the germline V gene are KGHSH and LQKENI. The CDR3 is made up of 13 amino acids. V lost 1 base to trimming and J lost 3 bases, with 7 bases between them. This receptor was taken from a middle-aged man with active or convalescent COVID-19. Sequences were obtained from peripheral blood. The chain uses TRBV18 and TRBJ2-7; TRBD2 is a possible D gene (6 bases). This chain's CDR3 is CASSPLRGYEQYF. Here the CDR3 DNA reads TGTGCCAGCTCACCACTGCGGGGCTACGAGCAGTACTTC.